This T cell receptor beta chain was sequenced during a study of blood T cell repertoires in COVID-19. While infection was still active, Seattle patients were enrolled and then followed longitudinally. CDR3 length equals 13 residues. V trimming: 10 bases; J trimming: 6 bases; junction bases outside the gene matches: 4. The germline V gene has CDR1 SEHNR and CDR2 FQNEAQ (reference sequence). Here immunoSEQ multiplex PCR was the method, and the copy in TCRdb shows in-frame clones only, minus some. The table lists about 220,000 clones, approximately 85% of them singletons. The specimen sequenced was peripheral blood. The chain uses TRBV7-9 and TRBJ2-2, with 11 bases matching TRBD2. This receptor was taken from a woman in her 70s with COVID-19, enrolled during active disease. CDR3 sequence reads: CAILAGGAGELFF. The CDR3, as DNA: TGTGCCATTCTAGCGGGGGGAGCCGGGGAGCTGTTTTTT. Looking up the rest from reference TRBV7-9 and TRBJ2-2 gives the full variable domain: DTGVSQNPRHKITKRGQNVTFRCDPISEHNRLYWYRQTLGQGPEFLTYFQNEAQLEKSRLLSDRFSAERPKGSFSTLEIQRTEQGDSAMYLCAILAGGAGELFFGEGSRLTVL.